Listed below are T cell receptor beta chains from one sample, sequenced in a study of blood T cell repertoires in COVID-19. Some clones are missing from TCRdb's copy, which holds only in-frame ones; the method was immunoSEQ multiplex PCR. Of under 250,000 clones listed, roughly 91% are singletons. Sequences were obtained from PBMCs or T cells enriched from blood (not recorded which). These receptors were taken from a young woman with acute COVID-19. Each CDR3 is given with its conserved first and last residue. D genes are given only for firm matches. Rows give clone size only sometimes, using once, few, many, or a class for an expanded clone.

J gene: TRBJ1-2
V gene: TRBV16
D gene: TRBD1
clone size: -
CDR3 protein: CASSQNPGGYYGYTF
CDR3 DNA: TGTGCCAGCAGCCAAAATCCAGGGGGCTACTATGGCTACACCTTC

J gene: TRBJ2-7
V gene: TRBV19
D gene: -
clone size: -
CDR3 protein: CASTLTNGGRIHEQYF
CDR3 DNA: TGTGCCAGTACCCTCACAAACGGGGGGCGAATCCACGAGCAGTACTTC

J gene: TRBJ1-2
V gene: TRBV19
D gene: -
clone size: -
CDR3 protein: CASSTEGGYGYTF
CDR3 DNA: TGTGCCAGTAGTACCGAAGGAGGGTATGGCTACACCTTC

J gene: TRBJ2-7
V gene: TRBV5-1
D gene: -
clone size: -
CDR3 protein: CASSPNPGQEYEQYF
CDR3 DNA: TGCGCCAGCAGCCCCAATCCGGGACAAGAATACGAGCAGTACTTC

J gene: TRBJ1-1
V gene: TRBV5-8
D gene: TRBD1
clone size: -
CDR3 protein: CASSPRYGDRRIEAFF
CDR3 DNA: TGTGCCAGCAGCCCCCGCTATGGGGACAGAAGAATAGAAGCTTTCTTT

J gene: TRBJ2-5
V gene: TRBV5-1
D gene: -
clone size: -
CDR3 protein: CASSLAVQETQYF
CDR3 DNA: TGCGCCAGCAGCTTGGCCGTGCAAGAGACCCAGTACTTC

J gene: TRBJ2-7
V gene: TRBV7-9
D gene: TRBD1
clone size: -
CDR3 protein: CASSLGQGAYEQYF
CDR3 DNA: TGTGCCAGCAGCCTGGGACAGGGGGCGTACGAGCAGTACTTC

J gene: TRBJ2-7
V gene: TRBV7-2
D gene: TRBD1
clone size: -
CDR3 protein: CASSLHRDRVSYEQYF
CDR3 DNA: TGTGCCAGCAGCTTGCACCGGGACAGGGTTTCCTACGAGCAGTACTTC

J gene: TRBJ2-7
V gene: TRBV12-3/TRBV12-4
D gene: -
clone size: -
CDR3 protein: CASSPGYEQYF
CDR3 DNA: TGTGCCAGCAGCCCAGGGTACGAGCAGTACTTC

J gene: TRBJ2-6
V gene: TRBV5-6
D gene: TRBD1
clone size: -
CDR3 protein: CASSLGTGSSGANVLTF
CDR3 DNA: TGTGCCAGCAGCTTGGGGACAGGGAGCTCTGGGGCCAACGTCCTGACTTTC

J gene: TRBJ1-4
V gene: TRBV2
D gene: TRBD1
clone size: -
CDR3 protein: CASILSRTGDEKLFF
CDR3 DNA: TGTGCCAGCATACTCTCCAGGACAGGGGATGAAAAACTGTTTTTT

J gene: TRBJ2-7
V gene: TRBV6-2/TRBV6-3
D gene: -
clone size: -
CDR3 protein: CASSYSETDEQYF
CDR3 DNA: TGTGCCAGCAGTTACTCTGAAACGGACGAGCAGTACTTC

J gene: TRBJ1-2
V gene: TRBV7-8
D gene: -
clone size: once
CDR3 protein: CASRTDYGYTF
CDR3 DNA: TGTGCCAGCAGAACGGACTATGGCTACACCTTC

J gene: TRBJ2-1
V gene: TRBV7-2
D gene: TRBD2
clone size: -
CDR3 protein: CASSRTSGGYNEQFF
CDR3 DNA: TGTGCCAGCAGCAGGACTAGCGGGGGATACAATGAGCAGTTCTTC

J gene: TRBJ2-2
V gene: TRBV28
D gene: -
clone size: -
CDR3 protein: CASSLAENTGELFF
CDR3 DNA: TGTGCCAGCAGTTTAGCAGAAAACACCGGGGAGCTGTTTTTT

J gene: TRBJ1-2
V gene: TRBV12-3/TRBV12-4
D gene: -
clone size: -
CDR3 protein: CASSFQGNGYTF
CDR3 DNA: TGTGCCAGCAGTTTTCAGGGCAATGGCTACACCTTC

J gene: TRBJ1-1
V gene: TRBV4-1
D gene: -
clone size: once
CDR3 protein: CASSQVREVLTEAFF
CDR3 DNA: TGCGCCAGCAGCCAAGTCAGGGAGGTCCTCACTGAAGCTTTCTTT

J gene: TRBJ2-2
V gene: TRBV6-1
D gene: TRBD2
clone size: -
CDR3 protein: CASSEFGLAGNKFTGELFF
CDR3 DNA: TGTGCCAGCAGTGAATTCGGACTAGCGGGGAATAAGTTCACCGGGGAGCTGTTTTTT

J gene: TRBJ1-2
V gene: TRBV5-1
D gene: TRBD1
clone size: -
CDR3 protein: CASSSGQGPLYGYTF
CDR3 DNA: TGCGCCAGCAGCTCGGGACAGGGCCCCCTCTATGGCTACACCTTC

J gene: TRBJ2-3
V gene: TRBV24-1
D gene: TRBD1
clone size: -
CDR3 protein: CATSENTWTGGGVDTQYF
CDR3 DNA: TGTGCCACCAGTGAAAACACTTGGACAGGGGGTGGGGTGGATACGCAGTATTTT

J gene: TRBJ1-1
V gene: TRBV5-6
D gene: TRBD1
clone size: -
CDR3 protein: CASSLVAFGQGMVEAFF
CDR3 DNA: TGTGCCAGCAGCTTGGTTGCTTTCGGACAGGGAATGGTTGAAGCTTTCTTT

J gene: TRBJ2-1
V gene: TRBV5-8
D gene: TRBD1
clone size: -
CDR3 protein: CASSSGQGFYNEQFF
CDR3 DNA: TGTGCCAGCAGCTCGGGACAGGGGTTCTACAATGAGCAGTTCTTC

J gene: TRBJ1-5
V gene: TRBV7-9
D gene: -
clone size: -
CDR3 protein: CASSLEGAQPQHF
CDR3 DNA: TGTGCCAGCAGCTTAGAAGGGGCTCAGCCCCAGCATTTT

J gene: TRBJ2-7
V gene: TRBV14
D gene: -
clone size: -
CDR3 protein: CASSPWRAPGEQYF
CDR3 DNA: TGTGCCAGCAGCCCCTGGAGGGCCCCGGGAGAGCAGTACTTC

J gene: TRBJ1-3
V gene: TRBV30
D gene: -
clone size: -
CDR3 protein: CAWSAPLTRNTIYF
CDR3 DNA: TGTGCCTGGAGTGCCCCACTAACACGAAACACCATATATTTT

J gene: TRBJ1-5
V gene: TRBV2
D gene: TRBD1
clone size: -
CDR3 protein: CASREGQGLGPQHF
CDR3 DNA: TGTGCCAGCAGGGAAGGACAGGGCCTGGGGCCCCAGCATTTT

J gene: TRBJ1-1
V gene: TRBV7-2
D gene: -
clone size: few
CDR3 protein: CASSFPGRQQAFF
CDR3 DNA: TGTGCCAGCAGCTTTCCCGGACGACAGCAAGCTTTCTTT

J gene: TRBJ1-2
V gene: TRBV10-3
D gene: -
clone size: -
CDR3 protein: CAISAWQGYGYTF
CDR3 DNA: TGTGCCATCAGTGCTTGGCAGGGCTATGGCTACACCTTC

J gene: TRBJ2-1
V gene: TRBV3-1/TRBV3-2
D gene: TRBD2
clone size: -
CDR3 protein: CASSQVGGTYNEQFF
CDR3 DNA: TGTGCCAGCAGCCAAGTCGGGGGGACCTACAATGAGCAGTTCTTC

J gene: TRBJ2-5
V gene: TRBV14
D gene: TRBD1
clone size: -
CDR3 protein: CASSQDRVGGTQYF
CDR3 DNA: TGTGCCAGCAGCCAGGACAGGGTCGGAGGGACCCAGTACTTC

J gene: TRBJ1-2
V gene: TRBV15
D gene: -
clone size: -
CDR3 protein: CATSRDRRAESYGYTF
CDR3 DNA: TGTGCCACCAGCAGAGACCGGCGGGCTGAATCGTATGGCTACACCTTC

J gene: TRBJ1-3
V gene: TRBV2
D gene: -
clone size: few
CDR3 protein: CARSTGDSGNTIYF
CDR3 DNA: TGTGCCAGGTCGACGGGAGATTCTGGAAACACCATATATTTT

J gene: TRBJ2-3
V gene: TRBV6-5
D gene: -
clone size: -
CDR3 protein: CASSYSRATTDTQYF
CDR3 DNA: TGTGCCAGCAGTTACTCCAGGGCCACCACAGATACGCAGTATTTT

J gene: TRBJ2-3
V gene: TRBV11-2
D gene: -
clone size: -
CDR3 protein: CASSGRTGRVADTQYF
CDR3 DNA: TGTGCCAGCAGCGGACGGACAGGGAGGGTAGCAGATACGCAGTATTTT

J gene: TRBJ1-6
V gene: TRBV4-3
D gene: -
clone size: once
CDR3 protein: CASSQTWDKNSPLHF
CDR3 DNA: TGCGCCAGCAGCCAAACATGGGACAAAAATTCACCCCTCCACTTT

J gene: TRBJ2-2
V gene: TRBV6-4
D gene: -
clone size: -
CDR3 protein: CASSAQETGELFF
CDR3 DNA: TGTGCCAGCAGCGCGCAAGAAACCGGGGAGCTGTTTTTT

J gene: TRBJ2-5
V gene: TRBV4-1
D gene: TRBD2
clone size: -
CDR3 protein: CASSQAPGRLTSGEQETQYF
CDR3 DNA: TGCGCCAGCAGCCAAGCCCCGGGACGGTTGACTAGCGGGGAGCAAGAGACCCAGTACTTC

J gene: TRBJ1-6
V gene: TRBV5-4
D gene: TRBD1
clone size: -
CDR3 protein: CASSPPGQGYSPLHF
CDR3 DNA: TGTGCCAGCAGCCCACCGGGACAGGGATATTCACCCCTCCACTTT

J gene: TRBJ1-6
V gene: TRBV4-1
D gene: -
clone size: -
CDR3 protein: CASRETGYNSPLHF
CDR3 DNA: TGCGCCAGCAGAGAGACGGGTTATAATTCACCCCTCCACTTT